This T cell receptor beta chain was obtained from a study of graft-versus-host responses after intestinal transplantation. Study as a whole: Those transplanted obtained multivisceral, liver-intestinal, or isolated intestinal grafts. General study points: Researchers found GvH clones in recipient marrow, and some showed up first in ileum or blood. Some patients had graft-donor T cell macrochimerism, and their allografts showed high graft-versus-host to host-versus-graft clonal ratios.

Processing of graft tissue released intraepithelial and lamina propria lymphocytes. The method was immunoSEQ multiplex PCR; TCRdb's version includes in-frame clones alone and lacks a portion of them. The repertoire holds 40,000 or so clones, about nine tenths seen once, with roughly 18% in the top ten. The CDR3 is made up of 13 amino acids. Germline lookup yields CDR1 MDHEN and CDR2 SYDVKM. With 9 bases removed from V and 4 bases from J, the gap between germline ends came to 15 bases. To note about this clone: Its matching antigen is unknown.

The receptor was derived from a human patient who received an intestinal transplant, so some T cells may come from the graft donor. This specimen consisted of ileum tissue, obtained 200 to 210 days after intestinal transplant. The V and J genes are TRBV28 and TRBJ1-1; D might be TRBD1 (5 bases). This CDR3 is CASGTVGGTEAFF. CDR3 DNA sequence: TGTGCCAGTGGGACGGTGGGGGGCACTGAAGCTTTCTTT.